This is a list of T cell receptor beta chains from one sample in a study of cytomegalovirus exposure and HLA in healthy donors. Method: immunoSEQ multiplex PCR; TCRdb's copy keeps in-frame clones and lacks some. The repertoire holds roughly 350,000 clones, with 86% as singletons. Sequencing was carried out using PBMCs. The receptors derive from a woman younger than 30 in good health and CMV-seronegative. The conserved cysteine and the conserved F or W are not part of the CDR3 here. Expanded clones are given a class, and other clones once, few, many or no size at all.

v_call,j_call,clone_size,cdr3_aa
TRBV5-1,TRBJ2-1,-,ASSLAGREGLDEQF
TRBV6-5,TRBJ2-5,-,ASSYAWTASQETQY
TRBV27,TRBJ1-4,-,ASSSAGGLEEKLF
TRBV5-1,TRBJ1-1,once,ASSLVGTGNTEAF
TRBV28,TRBJ2-7,-,ASRNLDRPYEQY
TRBV6-5,TRBJ2-5,-,ASSYTEETQY
TRBV6-5,TRBJ2-3,-,ASQAAGPSTDTQY
TRBV19,TRBJ2-2,many,ASRSLAGATTGELF
TRBV25-1,TRBJ1-5,-,ASSTDSGNQPQH
TRBV5-6,TRBJ1-2,-,ASSLDGRGGYT
TRBV4-3,TRBJ2-7,-,ASSQDLDRGRDEQY
TRBV5-1,TRBJ1-2,few,ASSLADYGYT
TRBV19,TRBJ1-2,-,ASKAGPLYGYT
TRBV5-6,TRBJ1-2,-,ASSLEAGGGYT
TRBV28,TRBJ1-1,-,ASRTQEATEAF
TRBV7-2,TRBJ2-7,-,ASSLAQTSGSLYEQY
TRBV7-2,TRBJ1-2,-,ASSPTGGYGYT
TRBV7-2,TRBJ2-2,-,ASRRAGELF
TRBV7-2,TRBJ1-5,-,ASSPSPTEVVQPQH
TRBV7-2,TRBJ2-5,-,ASSLGLAGVETQY
TRBV18,TRBJ2-3,-,ASSANGQGWTDTQY
TRBV5-1,TRBJ2-7,once,ASRATGETYEQY
TRBV29-1,TRBJ2-3,-,SVEEWRDTQY
TRBV27,TRBJ2-7,-,ASSLSYVIAGAYEQY
TRBV11-2,TRBJ2-7,-,ASSPRPDHYEQY
TRBV5-4,TRBJ1-2,-,ASSLSRDPLYRDGYT
TRBV5-5,TRBJ2-7,-,ASSRLAGAYEQY
TRBV2,TRBJ2-5,-,ASSGPEGVNQETQY
TRBV5-1,TRBJ2-5,-,ASSLAGGQGAETQY
TRBV7-3,TRBJ1-1,-,ASSPSPYNTEAF
TRBV27,TRBJ2-2,-,ASSTHSGMGGELF
TRBV2,TRBJ2-2,once,ASSEALRQGAYTGELF
TRBV19,TRBJ2-1,-,ASSISVEQF
TRBV11-3,TRBJ2-3,-,ASSSDSTDTQY
TRBV2,TRBJ2-1,-,ASSATSGSVNEQF
TRBV5-1,TRBJ2-7,-,ASSFTSGTASYEQY
TRBV6-5,TRBJ1-2,-,ASSYSGQGAGYT
TRBV27,TRBJ2-7,-,ASSYGTSGYEQY
TRBV9,TRBJ2-7,-,ASSVDPVSYEQY
TRBV5-1,TRBJ1-1,-,ASSLEPSRGPGTEAF
TRBV10-3,TRBJ1-5,once,ASAEGVRQPQH
TRBV5-1,TRBJ2-5,-,ASSLDGGGPGETQY
TRBV4-3,TRBJ1-4,-,ASSQAEAGLEKLF
TRBV25-1,TRBJ1-1,once,ASRHNQNTEAF
TRBV4-3,TRBJ1-5,-,ASSQDRGAASNQPQH
TRBV6-5,TRBJ2-1,-,ASHPGGPWNEQF
TRBV19,TRBJ1-4,-,ASSMFLVGVRVDEKLF
TRBV5-1,TRBJ2-7,-,ASSFSSAGSGYEQY
TRBV9,TRBJ2-2,-,ASSAIPGQTNTGELF
TRBV7-2,TRBJ2-7,-,ASSSSGTGVSEQY